This T cell receptor (beta chain) came from a study of OX40 agonist ivuxolimab in advanced cancers. Study summary: The study treated patients with ivuxolimab, an agonistic anti-OX40 (CD134) antibody. Every 2 weeks, patients received ivuxolimab intravenously, dosed at 0.01 to 10 mg/kg.

Sequencing was performed with immunoSEQ multiplex PCR; in TCRdb, only in-frame clones are kept and a portion is missing. The sample yields under 90,000 clones, 89% seen once. With 4 bases removed from V and 1 base from J, the gap between germline ends came to 9 bases. This CDR3 is 14 amino acids long. Germline CDR1 SGHTA, CDR2 FQGTGA. The chain has TRBV7-3 and TRBJ2-3; D ambiguous. This clonotype was obtained from an adult with an advanced solid tumor such as melanoma, head and neck, liver or kidney cancer. The sequenced sample was CD4+ or CD8+ T cells sorted from blood, obtained in a trial of the OX40 agonist ivuxolimab. In nucleotides, the CDR3 is TGTGCCAGCAGCTCCGGACGTCGCACAGATACGCAGTATTTT. Translation gives CASSSGRRTDTQYF.